This TCR beta chain was captured by sequencing in a study of blood T cell repertoires in COVID-19. In the study overall: Sites in the United States, Italy and Spain provided acute and convalescent COVID-19 samples. PBMCs, B-cell-depleted T cells, or T cells were the source of the cDNA or gDNA that made up the material.

In the authors' workflow: Estimation of nucleated cell counts was performed using reference gene primer amplification. Data came from immunoSEQ multiplex PCR; TCRdb stores just in-frame clones and leaves some out. From that table come the V and J calls and clone size; the DNA was used to work out D and trimming. This sample has 200,000 to 250,000 clones, with approximately 87% found just once. V shed 1 base and J 15 bases; nucleotides not matched to a gene: 12. The CDR3 is 14 amino acids. The germline CDR1 and CDR2 sequences are SGHRS and YFSETQ. The chain couples TRBV5-1 to TRBJ2-1; 8 bases agree with TRBD2. The receptor's source is a man in his 60s with acute or convalescent COVID-19. Sequences were obtained from peripheral blood. CDR3 coding DNA: TGCGCCAGCAGCTTGACAGGGACTAGTCGGGCTCTGTTCTTC. It is translated as CASSLTGTSRALFF.